This is a list of T cell receptor beta chains from one sample in a study of vaccination effects on CD4 cells after COVID-19. Measured with immunoSEQ multiplex PCR; TCRdb has only the in-frame clones, and not every one. Counted here are 30,000 to 35,000 clones, roughly 75% occurring once; the ten biggest clones make up 5% to 7.5%. These receptors have no identified antigens. Sample: CD4+ T cells from PBMCs cultured without peptide, taken after COVID-19 vaccination. The source is a human donor who had a prior SARS-CoV-2 infection. CDR3s include the opening cysteine and the closing phenylalanine or tryptophan. Each record gives: CDR3 DNA, CDR3 protein, D gene, V gene, clone size, J gene. The D gene is left open where the match is weak. Clone size is stated in some rows and not others, as once, few, many or a class when expanded.

TGTGCCACCAGCAGAGATGGTGGGATGCGGGGGGGGTACAATGAGCAGTTCTTC	CATSRDGGMRGGYNEQFF	TRBD2	TRBV15	-	TRBJ2-1
TGTGCCAGCAGACAGACAGGGAATAGCAATCAGCCCCAGCATTTT	CASRQTGNSNQPQHF	TRBD1	TRBV6-6	-	TRBJ1-5
TGTGCCAGCAGTTTAGGAAGGGAGCAGCCCCAGCATTTT	CASSLGREQPQHF	-	TRBV6-5	-	TRBJ1-5
TGTGCTAGTGGTTTGGTTTGGGGGCCCCCCTCAGCAGGGACGCAGTATTTT	CASGLVWGPPSAGTQYF	-	TRBV12-5	-	TRBJ2-3
TGTGCCAGTAGTAAAGGGGGGAGGGGATCCAATCAGCCCCAGCATTTT	CASSKGGRGSNQPQHF	-	TRBV19	-	TRBJ1-5
TGTGCCAGCAGTTACTCGAGGGACGCCCGGGGTGATGAGCAGTTCTTC	CASSYSRDARGDEQFF	-	TRBV6-2/TRBV6-3	-	TRBJ2-1
TGTGCCAGCAGTGAGGTCGTCAATCAGCCCCAGCATTTT	CASSEVVNQPQHF	-	TRBV6-1	-	TRBJ1-5
TGTGCCAGCAGCTTAGGAGAAAGTATATACAATGAGCAGTTCTTC	CASSLGESIYNEQFF	-	TRBV11-3	-	TRBJ2-1
TGTGCCAGCAGCTTAGAGCTCGGCACAGGGGACTTCCAAGAGACCCAGTACTTC	CASSLELGTGDFQETQYF	-	TRBV7-2	once	TRBJ2-5
TGCGCCAGCAGCTTGGAGGGGACCTCTGGAAACACCATATATTTT	CASSLEGTSGNTIYF	-	TRBV5-1	-	TRBJ1-3
TGCAGCGTCGTCCCGGCCACTGAAGCTTTCTTT	CSVVPATEAFF	-	TRBV29-1	few	TRBJ1-1
TGTGCCAGCTCTCGCCGGGGGGGCACTGAAGCTTTCTTT	CASSRRGGTEAFF	-	TRBV21-1	few	TRBJ1-1
TGTGCCATCAGTGGGTGGACAGGCTCAAACTTGAACACTGAAGCTTTCTTT	CAISGWTGSNLNTEAFF	TRBD1	TRBV10-3	-	TRBJ1-1
TGTGCCAGAAGCCCGGTCGGACAGGGGATGGAGGGCTACGAGCAGTACTTC	CARSPVGQGMEGYEQYF	-	TRBV7-5	-	TRBJ2-7
TGTGCCAGCAGTTTAAACATCGGGGGCTACACCTTC	CASSLNIGGYTF	-	TRBV12-3/TRBV12-4	-	TRBJ1-2
TGTGCCAGCAGGCTACAGGGGGTCCCGAGACCCGGGGAGCTGTTTTTT	CASRLQGVPRPGELFF	TRBD1	TRBV2	-	TRBJ2-2
TGTGCCTGGAGGGCGTGGGAGGCCCCCACCGGGGAGCTGTTTTTT	CAWRAWEAPTGELFF	-	TRBV30	few	TRBJ2-2
TGCGCCAGCAGCCAAGGGCCCGCCCATGAGCAGTTCTTC	CASSQGPAHEQFF	-	TRBV4-3	-	TRBJ2-1
TGTGCCAGCAGACAGGACTCGGCCGAGCAGTACTTC	CASRQDSAEQYF	-	TRBV2	-	TRBJ2-7
TGTGCCAGCAGCTTGGCCCGGACAGGGAACTATGGCTACACCTTC	CASSLARTGNYGYTF	TRBD1	TRBV5-5	few	TRBJ1-2
TGTGCCAGCAGCCAAGACAGGTTGGGCGAGCAGTACTTC	CASSQDRLGEQYF	-	TRBV3-1/TRBV3-2	-	TRBJ2-7
TGTGCCATCAGAGGGGACAATCAGCCCCAGCATTTT	CAIRGDNQPQHF	-	TRBV10-3	-	TRBJ1-5
TGTGCCAGCAGTAACCGGGATAGGGCAGATACGCAGTATTTT	CASSNRDRADTQYF	-	TRBV27	-	TRBJ2-3
TGTGCCAGCAGCCGGGGTGATGAGCAGTTCTTC	CASSRGDEQFF	-	TRBV6-5	-	TRBJ2-1
TGTGCCAGCAGTTTAGCGGGAGAAAGTTCAGATACGCAGTATTTT	CASSLAGESSDTQYF	TRBD2	TRBV2	-	TRBJ2-3
TGTGCCACCAGTGACCATATAAGCAATCAGCCCCAGCATTTT	CATSDHISNQPQHF	-	TRBV24-1	-	TRBJ1-5
TGTGCCAGCAGCTTAGTTGGGGTCTCCTACAATGAGCAGTTCTTC	CASSLVGVSYNEQFF	-	TRBV7-6	-	TRBJ2-1
TGTGCCAGCAGTCTACCCTACGAGCAGTACTTC	CASSLPYEQYF	-	TRBV2	-	TRBJ2-7
TGTGCCAGCCAACGGGTAGGGTTGGGCAATCAGCCCCAGCATTTT	CASQRVGLGNQPQHF	-	TRBV6-5	once	TRBJ1-5
TGTGCCATCAATATAGGGGGCTCAGCGGATCACTACGAGCAGTACTTC	CAINIGGSADHYEQYF	TRBD1	TRBV10-3	few	TRBJ2-7
TGTGCCAGCAGCTTAGCCGGGCGCCCAGATACGCAGTATTTT	CASSLAGRPDTQYF	-	TRBV11-2	-	TRBJ2-3
TGCGCCAGCAGCTACGTCGGCCGGGACAGGGGAACAGATACGCAGTATTTT	CASSYVGRDRGTDTQYF	TRBD1	TRBV4-1	-	TRBJ2-3
TGTGCCAGCAGCGTAGATCCAGATAGGCGGCTATTCCGAGAGCAGTTCTTC	CASSVDPDRRLFREQFF	-	TRBV9	-	TRBJ2-1
TGTGCCAGCAGCGGCTGGGGTAGCGGGGGGATCAATGAGCAGTTCTTC	CASSGWGSGGINEQFF	TRBD2	TRBV7-8	few	TRBJ2-1
TGTGCCAGCAGTCAAGACCTCTATGGCTACACCTTC	CASSQDLYGYTF	-	TRBV28	once	TRBJ1-2
TGTGCCAGCAGCGCCGGGCCCTCTAATGAGCAGTTCTTC	CASSAGPSNEQFF	-	TRBV11-3	-	TRBJ2-1
TGCAGTGCTAGTCCGCAGGGGTTCAATGAAAAACTGTTTTTT	CSASPQGFNEKLFF	-	TRBV20-1	once	TRBJ1-4
TGTGCCAGCAGCTTAATTGAGGGGTACCAAGAGACCCAGTACTTC	CASSLIEGYQETQYF	-	TRBV7-8	-	TRBJ2-5
TGTGCTAGTGGTTCAGAAAGGGTCCAGCCCCAGCATTTT	CASGSERVQPQHF	-	TRBV12-5	-	TRBJ1-5
TGTGCCAGTAGTGCACAGGGGGTTCGCGGCACTGAAGCTTTCTTT	CASSAQGVRGTEAFF	TRBD1	TRBV19	-	TRBJ1-1
TGTGCCAGCAGCCCCAGGGGCCGGTCTGGGGCCAACGTCCTGACTTTC	CASSPRGRSGANVLTF	-	TRBV11-1	-	TRBJ2-6
TGTGCCAGCAGTGATTTTGGTACCCCCTCTGGAAACACCATATATTTT	CASSDFGTPSGNTIYF	-	TRBV6-1	once	TRBJ1-3
TGTGCCAGCAGTGGCGTGGGGCGCGGCACAGATACGCAGTATTTT	CASSGVGRGTDTQYF	-	TRBV2	-	TRBJ2-3
TGTGCCAGTAGTCCCTCGGGGCGAAGCTACACCTTC	CASSPSGRSYTF	-	TRBV19	-	TRBJ1-2
TGTGCCAGCAGTTTTAGGCGGGGGCCGCGGTACTTC	CASSFRRGPRYF	-	TRBV12-3/TRBV12-4	once	TRBJ2-7
TGTGCCATCAGTGAGTCGGACAGGGGGTACACAGATACGCAGTATTTT	CAISESDRGYTDTQYF	TRBD1	TRBV10-3	-	TRBJ2-3
TGTGCCAGCAGCCGGGACTCGAGATTCTGGTACTTC	CASSRDSRFWYF	-	TRBV7-9	few	TRBJ2-7